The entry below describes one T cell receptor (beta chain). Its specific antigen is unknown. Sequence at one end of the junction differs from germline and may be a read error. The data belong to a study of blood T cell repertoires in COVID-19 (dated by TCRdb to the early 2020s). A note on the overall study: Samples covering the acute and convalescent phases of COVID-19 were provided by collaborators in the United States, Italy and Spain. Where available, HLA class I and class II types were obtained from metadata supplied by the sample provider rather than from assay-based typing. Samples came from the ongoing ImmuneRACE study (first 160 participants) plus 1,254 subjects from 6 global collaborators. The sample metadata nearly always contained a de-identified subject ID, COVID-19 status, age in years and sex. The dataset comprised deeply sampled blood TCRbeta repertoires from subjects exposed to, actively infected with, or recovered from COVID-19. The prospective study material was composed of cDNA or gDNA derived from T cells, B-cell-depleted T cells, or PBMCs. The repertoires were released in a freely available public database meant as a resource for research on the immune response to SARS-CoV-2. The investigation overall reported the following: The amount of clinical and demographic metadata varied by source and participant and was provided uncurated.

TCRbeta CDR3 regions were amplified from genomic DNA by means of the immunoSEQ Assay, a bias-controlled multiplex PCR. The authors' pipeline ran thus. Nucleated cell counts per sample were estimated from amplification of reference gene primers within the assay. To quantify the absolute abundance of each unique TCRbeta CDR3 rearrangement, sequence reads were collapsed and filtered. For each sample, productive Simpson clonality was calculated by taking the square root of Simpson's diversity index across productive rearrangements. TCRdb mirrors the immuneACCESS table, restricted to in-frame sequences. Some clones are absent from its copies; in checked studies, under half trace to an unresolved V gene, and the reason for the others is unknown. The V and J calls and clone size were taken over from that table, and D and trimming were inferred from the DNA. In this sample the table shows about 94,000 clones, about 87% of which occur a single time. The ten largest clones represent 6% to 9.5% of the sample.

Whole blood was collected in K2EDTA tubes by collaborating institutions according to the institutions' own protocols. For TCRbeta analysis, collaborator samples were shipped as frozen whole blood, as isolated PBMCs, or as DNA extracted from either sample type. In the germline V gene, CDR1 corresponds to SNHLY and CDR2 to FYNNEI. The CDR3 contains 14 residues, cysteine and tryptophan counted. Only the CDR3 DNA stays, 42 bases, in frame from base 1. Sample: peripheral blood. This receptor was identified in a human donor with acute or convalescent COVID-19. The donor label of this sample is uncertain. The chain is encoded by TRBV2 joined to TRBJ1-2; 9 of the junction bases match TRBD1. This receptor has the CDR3 CASSELRQGENYGW. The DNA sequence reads TGTGCCAGCAGCGAATTAAGACAGGGGGAAAACTATGGCTGG.